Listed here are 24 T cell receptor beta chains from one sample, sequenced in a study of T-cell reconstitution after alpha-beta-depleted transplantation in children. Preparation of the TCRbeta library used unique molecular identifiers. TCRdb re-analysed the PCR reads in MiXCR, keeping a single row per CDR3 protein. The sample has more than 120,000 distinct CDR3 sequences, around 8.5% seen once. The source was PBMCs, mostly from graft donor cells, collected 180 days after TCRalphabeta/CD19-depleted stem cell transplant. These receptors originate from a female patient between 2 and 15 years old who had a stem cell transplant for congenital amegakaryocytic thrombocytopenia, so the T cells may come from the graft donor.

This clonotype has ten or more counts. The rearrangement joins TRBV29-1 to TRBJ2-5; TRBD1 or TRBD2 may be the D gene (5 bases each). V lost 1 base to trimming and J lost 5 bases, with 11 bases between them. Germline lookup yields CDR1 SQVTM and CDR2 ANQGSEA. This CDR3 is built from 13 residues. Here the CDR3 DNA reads TGCAGCGTTGAAGTTGGCAGGGAGGAGACCCAGTACTTC. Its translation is CSVEVGREETQYF. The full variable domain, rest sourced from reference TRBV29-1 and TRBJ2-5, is SAVISQKPSRDICQRGTSLTIQCQVDSQVTMMFWYRQQPGQSLTLIATANQGSEATYESGFVIDKFPISRPNLTFSTLTVSNMSPEDSSIYLCSVEVGREETQYFGPGTRLLVL.

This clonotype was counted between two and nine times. The CDR3: CASSFRSIRQKYYEQYF. The CDR3 nucleotides are TGTGCCAGCAGCTTTCGGTCAATAAGACAGAAGTACTACGAGCAGTACTTC. The genes are TRBV7-8 and TRBJ2-7; tentative D call: TRBD1 (5 bases). V was clipped by 3 bases and J by 3 bases, with 21 bases between them. This CDR3 has 17 amino acids. The germline CDR1 and CDR2 sequences are SGHVS and FQNEAQ.

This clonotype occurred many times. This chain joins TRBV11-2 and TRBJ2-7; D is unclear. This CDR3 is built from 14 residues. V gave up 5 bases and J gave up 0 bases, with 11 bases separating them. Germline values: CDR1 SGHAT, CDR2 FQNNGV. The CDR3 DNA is TGTGCCAGCAGCCTTAGAACTCTCTCCTACGAGCAGTACTTC. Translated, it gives CASSLRTLSYEQYF.

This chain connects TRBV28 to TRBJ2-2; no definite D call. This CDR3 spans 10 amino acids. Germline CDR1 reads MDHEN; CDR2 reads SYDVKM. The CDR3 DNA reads TGTGCGGTCGGTTCCGGGGAGCTGTTTTTT. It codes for CAVGSGELFF.

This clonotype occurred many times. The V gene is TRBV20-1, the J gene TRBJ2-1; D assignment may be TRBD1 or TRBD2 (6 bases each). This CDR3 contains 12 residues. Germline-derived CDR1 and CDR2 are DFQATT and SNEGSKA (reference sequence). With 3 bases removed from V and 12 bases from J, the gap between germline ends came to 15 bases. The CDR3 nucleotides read TGCAGTGCTAGTGAGGGGGGCTTGGGGCAGTTCTTC. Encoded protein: CSASEGGLGQFF.

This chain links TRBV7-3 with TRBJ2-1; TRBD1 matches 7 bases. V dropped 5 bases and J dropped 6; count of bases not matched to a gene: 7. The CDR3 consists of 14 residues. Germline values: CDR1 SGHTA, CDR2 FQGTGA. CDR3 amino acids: CASSIEGQFNEQFF. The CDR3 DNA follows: TGTGCCAGCAGCATAGAGGGACAGTTCAATGAGCAGTTCTTC.

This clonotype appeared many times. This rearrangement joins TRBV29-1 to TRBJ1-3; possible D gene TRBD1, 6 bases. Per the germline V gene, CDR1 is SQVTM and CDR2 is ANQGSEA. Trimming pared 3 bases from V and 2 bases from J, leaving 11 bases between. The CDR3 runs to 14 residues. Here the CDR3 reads CSVDSGGTGNTIYF. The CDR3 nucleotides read TGCAGCGTTGATTCTGGGGGCACTGGAAACACCATATATTTT.

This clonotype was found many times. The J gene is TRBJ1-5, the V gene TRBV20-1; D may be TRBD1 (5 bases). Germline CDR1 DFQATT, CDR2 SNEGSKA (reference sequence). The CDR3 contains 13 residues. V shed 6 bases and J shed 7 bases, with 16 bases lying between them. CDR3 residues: CSATQGLEQPQHF. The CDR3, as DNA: TGCAGTGCCACCCAGGGTTTGGAACAGCCCCAGCATTTT.

The CDR3 sequence: CASRTTRDRGTSGRVNEQFF. The CDR3 bases are TGTGCCAGCAGGACCACCAGGGACAGGGGAACTAGCGGGAGGGTTAATGAGCAGTTCTTC. The chain couples TRBV7-8 to TRBJ2-1; 13 bases fit TRBD2. The V segment lost 6 bases and the J segment 7 bases; nucleotides outside the gene matches: 21. The length of the CDR3 is 20 residues. CDR1 and CDR2 from the germline V gene are SGHVS and FQNEAQ.

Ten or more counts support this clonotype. The CDR3 coding sequence is TGCAGTGCTAGAGACGGGAGAGGTCAAGAGACCCAGTACTTC. Translated, it gives CSARDGRGQETQYF. V and J are TRBV20-1 and TRBJ2-5, with D perhaps TRBD2 (6 bases). Per germline, CDR1 DFQATT and CDR2 SNEGSKA (reference sequence). This CDR3 has 14 residues. V lost 0 bases to trimming and J lost 2 bases, with 10 bases between them.

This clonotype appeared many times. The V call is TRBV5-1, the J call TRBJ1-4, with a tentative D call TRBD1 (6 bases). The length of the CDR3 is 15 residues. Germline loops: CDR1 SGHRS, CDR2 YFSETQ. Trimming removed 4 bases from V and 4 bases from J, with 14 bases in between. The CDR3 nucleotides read TGCGCCAGCAGCCTCCTTACAGGGAGTAATGAAAAACTGTTTTTT. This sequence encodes CASSLLTGSNEKLFF.

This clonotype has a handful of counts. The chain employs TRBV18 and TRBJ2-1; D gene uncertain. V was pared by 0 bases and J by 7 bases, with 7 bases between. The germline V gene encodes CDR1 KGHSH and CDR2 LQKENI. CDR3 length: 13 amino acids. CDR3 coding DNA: TGTGCCAGCTCACCACCCTCAACTAATGAGCAGTTCTTC. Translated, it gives CASSPPSTNEQFF.

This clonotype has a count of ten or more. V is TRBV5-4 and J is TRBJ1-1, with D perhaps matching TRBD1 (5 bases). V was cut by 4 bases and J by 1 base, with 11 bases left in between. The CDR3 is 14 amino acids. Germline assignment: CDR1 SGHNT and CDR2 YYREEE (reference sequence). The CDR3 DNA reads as TGTGCCAGCAGCCCACCGACAGCGAACACTGAAGCTTTCTTT. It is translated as CASSPPTANTEAFF.

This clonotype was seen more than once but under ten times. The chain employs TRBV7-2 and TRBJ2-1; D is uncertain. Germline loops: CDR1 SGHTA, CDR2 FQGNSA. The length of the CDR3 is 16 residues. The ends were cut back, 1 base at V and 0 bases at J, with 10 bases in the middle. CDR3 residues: CASSLDRMHSYNEQFF. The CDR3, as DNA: TGTGCCAGCAGCTTAGATAGGATGCACTCCTACAATGAGCAGTTCTTC.

The CDR3 loop reads CASSQDPWQGWYEQYF. In DNA form, the CDR3 reads TGCGCCAGCAGCCAAGATCCGTGGCAGGGGTGGTACGAGCAGTACTTC. The chain recombines TRBV4-1 with TRBJ2-7, with D perhaps matching TRBD1 (6 bases). The ends were cut back, 0 bases at V and 4 bases at J, with 16 bases in the middle. Germline CDR1 MGHRA, CDR2 YSYEKL. The CDR3 contains 16 residues.

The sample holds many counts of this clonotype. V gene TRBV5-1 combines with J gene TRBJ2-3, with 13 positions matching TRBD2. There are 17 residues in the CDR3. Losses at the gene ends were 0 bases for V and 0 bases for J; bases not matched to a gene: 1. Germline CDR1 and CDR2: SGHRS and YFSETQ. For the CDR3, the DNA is TGCGCCAGCAGCTTGGGACTAGCGGGAGGTAGCACAGATACGCAGTATTTT. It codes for CASSLGLAGGSTDTQYF.

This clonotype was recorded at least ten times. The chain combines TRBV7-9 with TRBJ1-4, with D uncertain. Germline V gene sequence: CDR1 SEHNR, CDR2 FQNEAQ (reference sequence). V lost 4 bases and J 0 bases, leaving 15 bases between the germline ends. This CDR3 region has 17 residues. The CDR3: CASSSKDPLATNEKLFF. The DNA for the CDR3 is TGTGCCAGCAGCTCGAAGGACCCCCTGGCAACTAATGAAAAACTGTTTTTT.

CDR3: CAWSSREGPRNEQFF. CDR3 DNA sequence: TGTGCCTGGAGTTCGCGGGAGGGCCCTCGCAATGAGCAGTTCTTC. The V gene is TRBV30, the J gene TRBJ2-1; 9 bases are a match to TRBD2. V trimming: 2 bases; J trimming: 6 bases; junction bases outside the gene matches: 8. The CDR3 runs to 15 residues. Germline CDR1 reads GTSNPN; CDR2 reads SVGIG (reference sequence). Complete variable domain (other parts from reference TRBV30 and TRBJ2-1): SQTIHQWPATLVQPVGSPLSLECTVEGTSNPNLYWYRQAAGRGLQLLFYSVGIGQISSEVPQNLSASRPQDRQFILSSKKLLLSDSGFYLCAWSSREGPRNEQFFGPGTRLTVL.

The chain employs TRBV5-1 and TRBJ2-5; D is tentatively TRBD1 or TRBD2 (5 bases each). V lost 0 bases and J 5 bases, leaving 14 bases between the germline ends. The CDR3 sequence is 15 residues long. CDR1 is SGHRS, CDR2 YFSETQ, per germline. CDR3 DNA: TGCGCCAGCAGCTTGGGGGGGAAGAGCAAGGAGACCCAGTACTTC. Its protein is CASSLGGKSKETQYF. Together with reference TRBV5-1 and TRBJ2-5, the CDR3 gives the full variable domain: KAGVTQTPRYLIKTRGQQVTLSCSPISGHRSVSWYQQTPGQGLQFLFEYFSETQRNKGNFPGRFSGRQFSNSRSEMNVSTLELGDSALYLCASSLGGKSKETQYFGPGTRLLVL.

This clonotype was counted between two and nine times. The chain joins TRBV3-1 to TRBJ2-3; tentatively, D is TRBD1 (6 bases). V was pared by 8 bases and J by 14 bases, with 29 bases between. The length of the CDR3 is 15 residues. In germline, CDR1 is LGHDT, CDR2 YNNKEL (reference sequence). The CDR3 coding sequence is TGTGCCAGCTGCCCGCTCCCCCCTTTCAGGGGCTTCAGGTATTTT. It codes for CASCPLPPFRGFRYF.

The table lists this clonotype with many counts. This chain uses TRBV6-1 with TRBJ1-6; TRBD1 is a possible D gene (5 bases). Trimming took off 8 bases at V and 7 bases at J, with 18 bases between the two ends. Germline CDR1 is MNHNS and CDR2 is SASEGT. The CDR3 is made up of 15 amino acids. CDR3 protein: CASSLRGSQNSPLHF. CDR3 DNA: TGTGCCAGCTCGCTTCGGGGGTCTCAGAATTCACCCCTCCACTTT.

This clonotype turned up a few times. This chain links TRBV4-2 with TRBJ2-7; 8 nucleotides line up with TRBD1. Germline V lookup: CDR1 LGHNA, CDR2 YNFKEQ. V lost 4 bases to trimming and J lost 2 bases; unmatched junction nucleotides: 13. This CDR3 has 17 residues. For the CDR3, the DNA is TGTGCCAGCAGCCGACATTACGCCGGGACAGGCGCCTACGAGCAGTACTTC. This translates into CASSRHYAGTGAYEQYF.

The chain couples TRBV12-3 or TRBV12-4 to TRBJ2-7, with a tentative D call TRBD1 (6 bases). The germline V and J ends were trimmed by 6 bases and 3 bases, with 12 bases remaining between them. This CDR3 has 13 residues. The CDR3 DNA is TGTGCCAGCAGCCGCGACAGGAACTACGAGCAGTACTTC. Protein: CASSRDRNYEQYF.

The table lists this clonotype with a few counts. The CDR3 nucleotides read TGTGCCAGCAGCACCCCCGGGGTACATAGGGACACTGAAGCTTTCTTT. The encoded protein is CASSTPGVHRDTEAFF. The V call is TRBV28, the J call TRBJ1-1; D uncertain. V lost 6 bases and J 3 bases, leaving 20 bases between the germline ends. The CDR3 totals 16 residues. Looked up from germline, CDR1 is MDHEN and CDR2 is SYDVKM.